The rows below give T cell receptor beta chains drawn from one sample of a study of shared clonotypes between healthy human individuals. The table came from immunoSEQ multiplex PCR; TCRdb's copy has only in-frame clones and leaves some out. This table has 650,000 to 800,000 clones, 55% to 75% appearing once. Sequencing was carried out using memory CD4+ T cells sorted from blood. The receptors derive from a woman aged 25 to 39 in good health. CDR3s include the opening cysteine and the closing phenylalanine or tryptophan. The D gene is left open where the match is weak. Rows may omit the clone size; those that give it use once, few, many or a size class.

CDR3 protein: CASSWTVLETQYF
CDR3 DNA: TGTGCCAGTAGCTGGACAGTATTAGAGACCCAGTACTTC
J gene: TRBJ2-5
CDR3 length: 13
clone size: -
V gene: TRBV19
D gene: -

CDR3 protein: CASRGISYNEQFF
CDR3 DNA: TGCGCCAGCAGGGGGATCTCCTACAATGAGCAGTTCTTC
J gene: TRBJ2-1
CDR3 length: 13
clone size: -
V gene: TRBV5-1
D gene: -

CDR3 protein: CASSTGTSGRPHTGELFF
CDR3 DNA: TGTGCCAGTAGTACCGGGACTAGCGGGAGGCCTCACACCGGGGAGCTGTTTTTT
J gene: TRBJ2-2
CDR3 length: 18
clone size: -
V gene: TRBV19
D gene: TRBD2

CDR3 protein: CAWSRRAGVGELFF
CDR3 DNA: TGTGCCTGGAGTAGGAGAGCGGGTGTCGGGGAGCTGTTTTTT
J gene: TRBJ2-2
CDR3 length: 14
clone size: -
V gene: TRBV30
D gene: -

CDR3 protein: CASSPYTGELFF
CDR3 DNA: TGTGCCAGCAGCCCGTATACCGGGGAGCTGTTTTTT
J gene: TRBJ2-2
CDR3 length: 12
clone size: -
V gene: TRBV7-2
D gene: -

CDR3 protein: CASSTHRDFHRYNEQFF
CDR3 DNA: TGTGCCAGCAGCACACACCGGGACTTTCATCGATACAATGAGCAGTTCTTC
J gene: TRBJ2-1
CDR3 length: 17
clone size: many
V gene: TRBV14
D gene: -

CDR3 protein: CASSRQGVSTEAFF
CDR3 DNA: TGTGCCAGTAGTCGACAGGGGGTGAGCACTGAAGCTTTCTTT
J gene: TRBJ1-1
CDR3 length: 14
clone size: few
V gene: TRBV19
D gene: TRBD1

CDR3 protein: CASSPTWGTEAFF
CDR3 DNA: TGTGCCAGCTCTCCCACGTGGGGGACTGAAGCTTTCTTT
J gene: TRBJ1-1
CDR3 length: 13
clone size: -
V gene: TRBV18
D gene: -

CDR3 protein: CASSLGSYEQYF
CDR3 DNA: TGTGCCAGCAGCTTAGGTTCCTACGAACAGTACTTC
J gene: TRBJ2-7
CDR3 length: 12
clone size: -
V gene: TRBV11-3
D gene: -

CDR3 protein: CASSRGTGAIKNEKLFF
CDR3 DNA: TGCGCCAGCAGCCGCGGGACAGGGGCCATAAAAAATGAAAAACTGTTTTTT
J gene: TRBJ1-4
CDR3 length: 17
clone size: -
V gene: TRBV5-1
D gene: TRBD1

CDR3 protein: CASSMDGASTDTQYF
CDR3 DNA: TGTGCCAGCAGCATGGACGGGGCAAGCACAGATACGCAGTATTTT
J gene: TRBJ2-3
CDR3 length: 15
clone size: -
V gene: TRBV6-1
D gene: -

CDR3 protein: CASSPRKTSGSDEQYF
CDR3 DNA: TGTGCCAGCAGCCCACGGAAGACTAGCGGGAGTGACGAGCAGTACTTC
J gene: TRBJ2-7
CDR3 length: 16
clone size: -
V gene: TRBV5-4
D gene: TRBD2

CDR3 protein: CASGTGQTYQETQYF
CDR3 DNA: TGCGCCAGCGGTACGGGGCAGACGTACCAAGAGACCCAGTACTTC
J gene: TRBJ2-5
CDR3 length: 15
clone size: once
V gene: TRBV10-2
D gene: -

CDR3 protein: CASSQRIPGQGPRTSGNTIYF
CDR3 DNA: TGCGCCAGCAGCCAAAGAATACCGGGACAGGGCCCTCGTACCTCTGGAAACACCATATATTTT
J gene: TRBJ1-3
CDR3 length: 21
clone size: many
V gene: TRBV4-1
D gene: TRBD1

CDR3 protein: CASSAQGGYEQFF
CDR3 DNA: TGTGCCAGCAGTGCCCAGGGAGGTTATGAGCAGTTCTTC
J gene: TRBJ2-1
CDR3 length: 13
clone size: few
V gene: TRBV6-4
D gene: -

CDR3 protein: CASSPRLTQETQYF
CDR3 DNA: TGTGCCAGTAGTCCCCGACTAACTCAAGAGACCCAGTACTTC
J gene: TRBJ2-5
CDR3 length: 14
clone size: -
V gene: TRBV19
D gene: -

CDR3 protein: CASSLERGAINIQYF
CDR3 DNA: TGTGCCAGCAGCTTAGAGCGGGGGGCTATTAACATTCAGTACTTC
J gene: TRBJ2-4
CDR3 length: 15
clone size: -
V gene: TRBV7-9
D gene: TRBD2

CDR3 protein: CEGETHSYEQYF
CDR3 DNA: TGCGAGGGAGAGACTCACTCCTACGAGCAGTACTTC
J gene: TRBJ2-7
CDR3 length: 12
clone size: -
V gene: TRBV29-1
D gene: -

CDR3 protein: CASSDRDRSSYEQYF
CDR3 DNA: TGTGCCAGCTCCGACCGGGACAGAAGCTCCTACGAGCAGTACTTC
J gene: TRBJ2-7
CDR3 length: 15
clone size: few
V gene: TRBV25-1
D gene: TRBD1

CDR3 protein: CASSTGTDTQYF
CDR3 DNA: TGTGCCAGCAGCACAGGCACAGATACGCAGTATTTT
J gene: TRBJ2-3
CDR3 length: 12
clone size: -
V gene: TRBV7-9
D gene: -

CDR3 protein: CASSGNRQGEAFF
CDR3 DNA: TGTGCCAGCAGCGGCAACCGACAGGGTGAAGCTTTCTTT
J gene: TRBJ1-1
CDR3 length: 13
clone size: -
V gene: TRBV7-2
D gene: TRBD1

CDR3 protein: CASSTRTSGIRKYEQYF
CDR3 DNA: TGTGCCAGCAGCACCAGGACTAGCGGGATTCGAAAATACGAGCAGTACTTC
J gene: TRBJ2-7
CDR3 length: 17
clone size: -
V gene: TRBV11-2
D gene: TRBD2

CDR3 protein: CASSPRTGANTEAFF
CDR3 DNA: TGTGCCAGCAGCCCGCGGACAGGGGCGAACACTGAAGCTTTCTTT
J gene: TRBJ1-1
CDR3 length: 15
clone size: once
V gene: TRBV7-6
D gene: TRBD1

CDR3 protein: CASSWQGALNQPQHF
CDR3 DNA: TGTGCCAGCAGTTGGCAGGGGGCCTTAAATCAGCCCCAGCATTTT
J gene: TRBJ1-5
CDR3 length: 15
clone size: many
V gene: TRBV28
D gene: TRBD1

CDR3 protein: CASSLATGRNQPQHF
CDR3 DNA: TGTGCCAGCAGCTTAGCAACAGGCCGCAATCAGCCCCAGCATTTT
J gene: TRBJ1-5
CDR3 length: 15
clone size: -
V gene: TRBV7-8
D gene: -

CDR3 protein: CASIRERDNQPQHF
CDR3 DNA: TGTGCCAGCATTCGGGAGAGGGACAATCAGCCCCAGCATTTT
J gene: TRBJ1-5
CDR3 length: 14
clone size: -
V gene: TRBV5-4
D gene: -

CDR3 protein: CASTRTSGRYEQYF
CDR3 DNA: TGTGCCAGCACCAGGACTAGCGGGAGGTACGAGCAGTACTTC
J gene: TRBJ2-7
CDR3 length: 14
clone size: -
V gene: TRBV13
D gene: TRBD2

CDR3 protein: CASSPTWGPLYNYGYTF
CDR3 DNA: TGCGCCAGCAGCCCGACCTGGGGGCCGCTCTATAACTATGGCTACACCTTC
J gene: TRBJ1-2
CDR3 length: 17
clone size: -
V gene: TRBV5-1
D gene: -

CDR3 protein: CASAGGGVEKLFF
CDR3 DNA: TGTGCCAGCGCAGGAGGGGGCGTTGAAAAACTGTTTTTT
J gene: TRBJ1-4
CDR3 length: 13
clone size: few
V gene: TRBV27
D gene: TRBD1

CDR3 protein: CASSYRQGLPAYEQYF
CDR3 DNA: TGTGCCAGCAGTTACCGACAGGGACTACCCGCCTACGAGCAGTACTTC
J gene: TRBJ2-7
CDR3 length: 16
clone size: -
V gene: TRBV6-5
D gene: -

CDR3 protein: CASSLVTGKDGYTF
CDR3 DNA: TGCGCCAGCAGCTTGGTTACAGGGAAAGATGGCTACACCTTC
J gene: TRBJ1-2
CDR3 length: 14
clone size: -
V gene: TRBV5-1
D gene: -

CDR3 protein: CASSDVWRVEQFF
CDR3 DNA: TGTGCCAGCAGTGACGTTTGGCGTGTTGAGCAGTTCTTC
J gene: TRBJ2-1
CDR3 length: 13
clone size: -
V gene: TRBV6-1
D gene: -

CDR3 protein: CASSLQYTSGNIQYF
CDR3 DNA: TGTGCCAGCAGCCTACAGTATACTAGCGGTAACATTCAGTACTTC
J gene: TRBJ2-4
CDR3 length: 15
clone size: -
V gene: TRBV7-9
D gene: TRBD2

CDR3 protein: CASSSQETQYF
CDR3 DNA: TGTGCCAGCAGTAGTCAAGAGACCCAGTACTTC
J gene: TRBJ2-5
CDR3 length: 11
clone size: -
V gene: TRBV6-6
D gene: -

CDR3 protein: CASSQSGDRAQKAGELFF
CDR3 DNA: TGCGCCAGCAGCCAATCCGGAGACAGGGCACAAAAGGCCGGGGAGCTGTTTTTT
J gene: TRBJ2-2
CDR3 length: 18
clone size: -
V gene: TRBV4-1
D gene: TRBD1

CDR3 protein: CASSVGTSGTPDTQYF
CDR3 DNA: TGTGCCAGCAGCGTAGGGACTAGCGGGACCCCAGATACGCAGTATTTT
J gene: TRBJ2-3
CDR3 length: 16
clone size: -
V gene: TRBV9
D gene: TRBD2

CDR3 protein: CASSVATGGRGSTEAFF
CDR3 DNA: TGTGCCAGCAGCGTAGCTACAGGAGGCAGGGGGTCCACTGAAGCTTTCTTT
J gene: TRBJ1-1
CDR3 length: 17
clone size: -
V gene: TRBV9
D gene: TRBD1

CDR3 protein: CASIGTGNYGYTF
CDR3 DNA: TGTGCCAGCATTGGGACAGGCAACTATGGCTACACCTTC
J gene: TRBJ1-2
CDR3 length: 13
clone size: -
V gene: TRBV28
D gene: TRBD1

CDR3 protein: CASKGMGTQYF
CDR3 DNA: TGTGCCAGCAAGGGGATGGGGACCCAGTACTTC
J gene: TRBJ2-5
CDR3 length: 11
clone size: -
V gene: TRBV27
D gene: -

CDR3 protein: CASSENAGGELFF
CDR3 DNA: TGTGCCAGCAGTGAAAACGCGGGCGGGGAGCTGTTTTTT
J gene: TRBJ2-2
CDR3 length: 13
clone size: -
V gene: TRBV6-1
D gene: -